This T cell receptor beta chain was found in a study of T cells in localized non-small cell lung cancer (dated by TCRdb to 2019 to 2021). Context from the whole study: The study examined T cell repertoires in a few hundred patients with early-stage NSCLC and compared tumors with uninvolved tumor-adjacent lungs. The cohort was made up of about 240 treatment-naive NSCLC patients whose localized lung tumors had been resected. The mean age of the NSCLC patients was about 64 years, with about 120 men and about a hundred women. The full study reports these points: Because the study design was exploratory, TCR variables were selected using unadjusted p-values without false-discovery rate correction. A median of around 50 of the top 100 tumor clones turned up in the paired uninvolved adjacent lung, and about 28 of those clones also ranked among the top 100 of that same adjacent lung. Because multi-region sequencing of the tumors was not done, intratumor heterogeneity could not be ruled out. Uninvolved tumor-adjacent lung showed the highest T cell clonality, higher than tumor, which suggests more focused antigenic responses in the adjacent lung. Higher blood T cell density associated with longer overall survival, while higher adjacent-lung clonality associated with shorter survival.

At diagnosis, peripheral blood, uninvolved tumor-adjacent lung and tumor were collected and stored as a combination of fresh-frozen and FFPE material. For TCR repertoire profiling, the blood samples were analyzed as peripheral blood mononuclear cells. As regards this clone: Its target antigen remains unknown. There are no base qualities to consult, and no much larger clone falls within one base.

Based on the germline V gene, the CDR1 and CDR2 sequences are MNHNS and SASEGT. The trim is 4 bases for V and 11 bases for J, with a gap of 17 bases between the germline ends. The CDR3 sequence holds 13 residues, the cysteine and phenylalanine included. Left in the record is the CDR3 DNA by itself, 39 bases read in frame from the first base. The immunoSEQ Assay was used to sequence TCR beta CDR3 regions from DNA. Under the source paper's analysis protocol: To compute T cell density, TCR beta template counts were normalized to usable DNA, which was estimated by amplifying housekeeping genes. Richness was estimated with the preseqR package, extrapolating to 400,000 templates for PBMC samples and 120,000 templates for tissue samples. Clonality was defined as one minus Pielou's evenness. Differential abundance testing on productive amino-acid clonotypes, with a minimum total count of 5 and an alpha of 0.1, was used to identify tissue-enriched TCRs. Repertoire overlap between compartments was quantified with the Jaccard Index and Morisita Overlap Index. GLIPH grouped TCR beta CDR3s together with public tetramer-defined viral CDR3s, and a viral motif had to include at least three viral sequences and show V-gene enrichment. TCRdb stores this immuneACCESS table with in-frame sequences only. Part of the clones is absent; in the studies checked, under half of the shortfall reflects unresolved V genes, and no reason is known for the rest. The DNA gave D and trimming, while V, J and clone size come from that table. The table for this sample lists some 11,000 clones; approximately 91% of them were counted only once. Roughly an eighth of the sample belongs to the ten largest clones.

The rearranged segments are TRBV6-1 and TRBJ1-1; the D gene identity is not certain. The receptor was isolated from a male donor older than 55 with stage III lung adenocarcinoma. The source was peripheral blood, collected before any cancer treatment. The CDR3 region has the sequence CASSVFSEPRAFF. The nucleotides are TGTGCCAGCAGTGTTTTCTCAGAACCCCGGGCTTTCTTT.